This T cell receptor (beta chain) was sequenced during a study of blood T cell repertoires in COVID-19. Study information: Spain, Italy and the United States supplied samples that represented acute and convalescent COVID-19. Nucleic acid was either cDNA or gDNA, and it came from T cells, B-cell-depleted T cells, or PBMCs.

The age range of participants was about 18 to 95 years, with residence in more than 20 US areas. As processed by the authors: Estimation of nucleated cell counts was performed using reference gene primer amplification. Profiled with immunoSEQ multiplex PCR; TCRdb holds only in-frame clones, not every one. V and J calls plus clone size are reproduced from that table; the DNA served to infer D and trimming. Of 200,000 or so clones listed, roughly 85% are singletons. The CDR3 extends over 16 amino acids. V was trimmed by 5 bases and J by 4 bases, leaving 20 bases between them. Germline values: CDR1 MDHEN, CDR2 SYDVKM.

The source is a woman aged 40 to 50 with acute COVID-19. The gene calls are TRBV28 and TRBJ1-1; maybe TRBD1 (5 bases). Material for sequencing was PBMCs or T cells enriched from blood (not recorded which). The CDR3 loop reads CASSPQNHGGTTEAFF. Written as DNA, the CDR3 is TGTGCCAGCAGTCCCCAAAATCACGGAGGGACCACTGAAGCTTTCTTT.